The 27 T cell receptor beta chains in this list originate from one sample, sequenced in a study of neurological immune-mediated disorders. TCRdb re-called the 5' RACE reads through MiXCR, storing one row per CDR3 protein. The sample has some 60,000 distinct CDR3 sequences, 3.5% to 4.5% seen once; the top ten hold less than 2.5%. Material for sequencing was PBMCs. The receptors were gathered from a woman aged 45-60 years with multiple sclerosis.

This clonotype appeared many times. CDR3 nucleotides: TGCGCCAGCAGCTGGGATCCGGGCGTCGGCGTTCAGTACTTC. Residues: CASSWDPGVGVQYF. This rearrangement joins TRBV5-1 to TRBJ2-4, with no clear D. The V gene lost 3 bases and the J gene lost 11 bases, with 18 bases spanning the gap. The CDR3 has 14 residues. Germline-derived CDR1 and CDR2 are SGHRS and YFSETQ.

This clonotype appeared many times. The V gene is TRBV20-1, the J gene TRBJ2-4; TRBD2 matches 9 bases. With 5 bases clipped from V and 3 bases from J, the junction kept 5 bases outside the gene matches. The CDR3 runs to 14 residues. Germline CDR1 DFQATT, CDR2 SNEGSKA (reference sequence). The CDR3 here is CSARLAGRKNIQYF. For the CDR3, the DNA is TGCAGTGCTCGGCTAGCGGGGCGCAAAAACATTCAGTACTTC.

This clonotype was observed many times. The gene calls are TRBV20-1 and TRBJ2-7, with D perhaps matching TRBD1 or TRBD2 (5 bases each). The CDR3 has 17 amino acids. V lost 1 base, J lost 2 bases, and 21 bases lay in between. The V gene's germline CDR1 is DFQATT and CDR2 SNEGSKA (reference sequence). CDR3 in amino acids: CSARGPLGGREPYEQYF. CDR3 DNA sequence: TGCAGTGCTAGAGGGCCCCTTGGGGGTAGGGAGCCCTACGAGCAGTACTTC.

This clonotype was seen repeatedly, ten times or more. The CDR3 region is CASSLAGGRNTEAFF. CDR3 DNA sequence: TGTGCCAGCAGCTTAGCAGGGGGCAGGAATACTGAAGCTTTCTTT. V is TRBV7-6 and J is TRBJ1-1; TRBD1 matches at 7 bases. This CDR3 is 15 amino acids long. The V and J ends lost 0 bases and 5 bases, in that order; junction bases with no gene match: 6. Germline lookup yields CDR1 SGHVS and CDR2 FNYEAQ.

The table lists this clonotype with many counts. CDR3 sequence: CSGNYWTGTEAFF. In DNA, the CDR3 is TGCAGCGGAAACTATTGGACGGGCACTGAAGCTTTCTTT. This chain uses TRBV29-1 with TRBJ1-1; D not certain. V was pared by 7 bases and J by 4 bases, with 16 bases between. CDR1 and CDR2 from the germline V gene are SQVTM and ANQGSEA. The CDR3 is made up of 13 amino acids.

This clonotype was observed at least ten times. At one end, the junction sequence differs from germline, possibly due to a read error. The chain links TRBV5-1 to TRBJ1-6; D unresolved. Germline V gene lookup returns CDR1 SGHRS and CDR2 YFSETQ. CDR3 length: 14 residues. The CDR3 spells CASSIDGTGSPLNF. The DNA for the CDR3 is TGCGCCAGCAGCATCGACGGAACGGGTTCACCCCTCAACTTT. Looking up the rest from reference TRBV5-1 and TRBJ1-6 gives the full variable domain: KAGVTQTPRYLIKTRGQQVTLSCSPISGHRSVSWYQQTPGQGLQFLFEYFSETQRNKGNFPGRFSGRQFSNSRSEMNVSTLELGDSALYLCASSIDGTGSPLNFGNGTRLTVT.

This clonotype showed up just a few times. The chain joins TRBV19 to TRBJ1-4, with TRBD1 matching over 7 bases. This CDR3 spans 12 amino acids. Unmatched junction bases numbered 6, after V lost 10 bases and J lost 7 bases. Germline CDR1 is LNHDA and CDR2 is SQIVND (reference sequence). The CDR3 coding sequence is TGTGCCACTCGACAGGGTGGTGAAAAACTGTTTTTT. This encodes CATRQGGEKLFF.

This clonotype was observed many times. The V and J genes are TRBV6-2 or TRBV6-3 and TRBJ2-6, with 7 nucleotides matching TRBD1. The CDR3 length is 18 residues. V trimming: 6 bases; J trimming: 0 bases; junction bases outside the gene matches: 11. Germline CDR1 MNHEY, CDR2 SVGEGT. The CDR3 sequence: CASSLGGQQNSGANVLTF. CDR3 DNA sequence: TGTGCCAGCAGCCTAGGGGGACAGCAGAACTCTGGGGCCAACGTCCTGACTTTC.

This clonotype was counted ten times or more. The chain recombines TRBV24-1 with TRBJ2-1; 8 nucleotides line up with TRBD1. There are 16 residues in the CDR3. Per germline, CDR1 KGHDR and CDR2 SFDVKD. Germline trimming cut 4 bases from V and 4 bases from J; bases unmatched to any gene: 8. The CDR3: CATSDHDRGGYNEQFF. The CDR3 DNA sequence: TGTGCCACCAGTGACCATGACAGGGGAGGATACAATGAGCAGTTCTTC.

The V call is TRBV5-1, the J call TRBJ2-7; 12 bases match TRBD2. CDR3 length: 16 amino acids. J lost 5 bases, V lost 4 bases, and 10 bases had no gene match. The germline CDR1 and CDR2 sequences are SGHRS and YFSETQ. CDR3 in amino acids: CASSRTSGRSYDEQYF. CDR3 coding DNA: TGCGCCAGCAGCCGTACTAGCGGGAGGTCTTACGACGAGCAGTACTTC.

Turning to this clonotype: This sequence may be a read error, since a much larger clone differs from it by one base. V is TRBV6-2 or TRBV6-3 and J is TRBJ2-7, with D unresolved. CDR3 size: 12 residues. Trimming removed 5 bases from V and 3 bases from J, with 8 bases in between. CDR1 and CDR2 from the germline V gene are MNHEY and SVGEGT. This CDR3 reads CASSRKYYEQYF. DNA of the CDR3: TGTGCCAGCAGTCGAAAGTACTACGAGCAGTACTTC.

In the case of this clonotype: A much larger clone differs from this one at a single base, so this may be a read error. The genes are TRBV7-8 and TRBJ2-7; 8 bases are shared with TRBD1. V was clipped by 4 bases and J by 7 bases; unmatched bases: 15. CDR1 is SGHVS and CDR2 is FQNEAQ in the germline V gene. This CDR3 comprises 16 residues. The CDR3 is CASSSQGALLGQEQYF. CDR3 in DNA: TGTGCCAGCAGCTCGCAGGGGGCACTCCTTGGGCAAGAGCAGTACTTC.

At least ten counts were recorded for this clonotype. The genes are TRBV6-2 or TRBV6-3 and TRBJ1-1, with D unresolved. The CDR3 has 15 amino acids. Trimming shortened V by 5 bases and J by 3 bases, and 16 bases separated the two germline ends. Germline V gives CDR1 MNHEY, CDR2 SVGEGT. CDR3 in amino acids: CASSEGGPGDTEAFF. Written as DNA, the CDR3 is TGTGCCAGCAGTGAGGGAGGGCCCGGGGACACTGAAGCTTTCTTT.

This clonotype appeared many times. The chain combines TRBV3-1 with TRBJ1-1; no clear D gene. V was cut by 2 bases and J by 1 base, with 11 bases left in between. Germline V gene data show CDR1 as LGHDT and CDR2 as YNNKEL (reference sequence). This CDR3 is 15 amino acids long. CDR3: CASSQSPRGNTEAFF. As DNA, the CDR3 is TGTGCCAGCAGCCAAAGTCCCCGGGGGAACACTGAAGCTTTCTTT.

In this sample, this clonotype turned up many times. The gene calls are TRBV11-2 and TRBJ2-2; 8 positions match TRBD2. CDR3 length equals 15 residues. Germline CDR1 is SGHAT and CDR2 is FQNNGV. After removal of 6 bases from V and 7 bases from J, the junction contained 10 bases not matched to a gene. The CDR3 spells CASRLSVAGGGELFF. In nucleotides, the CDR3 is TGTGCCAGCAGGCTATCGGTGGCGGGAGGCGGGGAGCTGTTTTTT.

This clonotype was observed many times. This chain connects TRBV29-1 to TRBJ2-3; D unresolved. The V gene's germline CDR1 is SQVTM and CDR2 ANQGSEA. V was pared by 5 bases and J by 0 bases, with 6 bases between. The length of the CDR3 is 12 residues. CDR3 residues: CSVRVSTDTQYF. DNA of the CDR3: TGCAGCGTTCGGGTCAGCACAGATACGCAGTATTTT.

This clonotype was observed a few times. A read error may account for a junction end that differs from germline. The chain recombines TRBV24-1 with TRBJ1-5, with 7 nucleotides matching TRBD1. CDR3 size: 15 residues. Per germline, CDR1 KGHDR and CDR2 SFDVKD. The DNA of the CDR3 is TGTGCCACCAGTGATTCACAGGGGTATCTTCAGCCCCAGAATTTT. Translating gives CATSDSQGYLQPQNF.

The rearrangement links TRBV3-1 to TRBJ2-7; 10 bases fit TRBD2. The ends lost 2 bases at V and 6 bases at J; junction bases unmatched: 7. The CDR3 is 15 amino acids. CDR1 and CDR2 (germline): LGHDT, YNNKEL (reference sequence). The CDR3 DNA follows: TGTGCCAGCAGCCAAATGGCTAGCGGGAGTTTCGAGCAGTACTTC. Translated: CASSQMASGSFEQYF.

The chain joins TRBV18 to TRBJ1-1; no clear D. The germline V and J ends were trimmed by 3 bases and 4 bases, with 15 bases remaining between them. Germline CDR1 is KGHSH and CDR2 is LQKENI. The CDR3 has 15 residues. The CDR3 DNA follows: TGTGCCAGCTCACCGCCGGAAAGGTTGGTCACTGAAGCTTTCTTT. It yields the protein CASSPPERLVTEAFF.

This clonotype was counted many times. The chain uses TRBV9 and TRBJ2-1; TRBD1 matches 7 bases. With V trimmed by 3 bases and J by 7 bases, 7 bases remained unmatched. CDR1 SGDLS and CDR2 YYNGEE come from the germline V gene. The CDR3 runs 14 residues. The chain's CDR3 is CASSEDDRANEQFF. The CDR3 DNA reads as TGTGCCAGCAGCGAAGACGACAGGGCTAATGAGCAGTTCTTC.

CDR3 in DNA: TGTGCCAGCAGCCAAGTTAGGCTAGCGGGAACCAATGAGCAGTTCTTC. Protein sequence: CASSQVRLAGTNEQFF. This chain connects TRBV14 to TRBJ2-1; 9 bases fit TRBD2. Germline V gives CDR1 SGHDN, CDR2 FVKESK. The ends lost 1 base at V and 6 bases at J; junction bases unmatched: 7. The CDR3 has 16 residues.

This clonotype was detected ten times or more. The CDR3 DNA is TGTGCCAGCAGCTGGCGCACAGGTGGAGCGAACACCGGGGAGCTGTTTTTT. Amino acid sequence: CASSWRTGGANTGELFF. The genes are TRBV7-9 and TRBJ2-2, with D maybe TRBD1 (5 bases). CDR1 SEHNR and CDR2 FQNEAQ come from the germline V gene (reference sequence). The CDR3 is 17 residues long. Trimming took 4 bases from V and 0 from J, leaving 15 bases between them.

This clonotype was seen many times. This chain joins TRBV30 and TRBJ1-1, with D hard to call. The germline V gene has CDR1 GTSNPN and CDR2 SVGIG (reference sequence). V was clipped by 2 bases and J by 5 bases, with 12 bases between them. This CDR3 comprises 13 residues. Written as DNA, the CDR3 is TGTGCCTGGAGTACAGAGGCGAGGACTGAAGCTTTCTTT. This gives the protein CAWSTEARTEAFF.

This clonotype was detected ten times or more. The chain couples TRBV7-2 to TRBJ2-7, with TRBD1 matching over 9 bases. V shed 2 bases, J shed 1 base, and the junction held 9 bases outside the gene matches. Germline loops: CDR1 SGHTA, CDR2 FQGNSA. This CDR3 has 17 residues. CDR3 sequence reads: CASSLSLGTGRSYEQYF. In DNA, the CDR3 is TGTGCCAGCAGCTTAAGCTTGGGGACAGGGCGTTCCTACGAGCAGTACTTC.

This clonotype was counted many times. This chain uses TRBV20-1 with TRBJ2-2, with D possibly matching TRBD2 (5 bases). V lost 3 bases to trimming and J lost 3 bases, with 11 bases between them. The CDR3 is made up of 14 amino acids. Germline CDR1 reads DFQATT; CDR2 reads SNEGSKA (reference sequence). The CDR3 nucleotides read TGCAGTGCTAGTGGGGAGTCCGACACCGGGGAGCTGTTTTTT. Its protein is CSASGESDTGELFF.

This clonotype came up many times. The chain recombines TRBV7-2 with TRBJ2-1; 14 nucleotides align to TRBD2. Germline V gene lookup returns CDR1 SGHTA and CDR2 FQGNSA. CDR3 length equals 15 residues. The V gene end was trimmed by 3 bases and the J gene end by 9 bases; junction bases not matched to a gene: 4. This chain's CDR3 is CASSLGLAGVSEQFF. In DNA form, the CDR3 reads TGTGCCAGCAGCTTGGGACTAGCGGGAGTCAGTGAGCAGTTCTTC.

This clonotype was counted ten times or more. The CDR3: CASSLGGREQYF. The DNA of the CDR3 is TGTGCCAGCAGCTTAGGGGGTAGGGAGCAGTACTTC. The chain carries TRBV7-2 and TRBJ2-7; the D is unclear. The CDR3 runs to 12 residues. The V end lost 1 base, the J end lost 7 bases, and 8 bases lay between the germline ends. CDR1 is SGHTA and CDR2 is FQGNSA in the germline V gene. The variable domain in full, completed from reference TRBV7-2 and TRBJ2-7, reads GAGVSQSPSNKVTEKGKDVELRCDPISGHTALYWYRQSLGQGLEFLIYFQGNSAPDKSGLPSDRFSAERTGGSVSTLTIQRTQQEDSAVYLCASSLGGREQYFGPGTRLTVT.